This TCR beta chain came from a study of cytomegalovirus exposure and HLA in healthy donors. The germline gives CDR1 KGHSH, CDR2 LQKENI. Trimming removed 2 bases from V and 3 bases from J; junction bases left unmatched: 10. This CDR3 spans 17 amino acids. With 60 Vbeta and 13 Jbeta primers, the PCR was carried out. Some clones are missing from TCRdb's copy, which holds only in-frame ones; the method was immunoSEQ multiplex PCR. Among about 140,000 clones, roughly 78% were seen once, and the ten largest hold roughly 6.8%. V is TRBV18 and J is TRBJ2-1, with 7 bases that match TRBD2. The receptor comes from a man aged 35 to 55 in good health and CMV-seropositive. Sequenced input: PBMCs. The CDR3 DNA reads as TGTGCCAGCTCACCAATGGGCGGGAGCGGCCTCTACAATGAGCAGTTCTTC. Amino acids: CASSPMGGSGLYNEQFF.